This TCR beta chain was observed in a study of blood T cell repertoires in COVID-19. Across the whole study: PBMCs, B-cell-depleted T cells, or T cells were the source of the cDNA or gDNA that made up the material.

Followed longitudinally, the Seattle patients had been enrolled during active infection. V lost 4 bases to trimming and J lost 5 bases; unmatched junction nucleotides: 8. The CDR3 loop spans 16 amino acids. Germline lookup yields CDR1 LGHNA and CDR2 YNFKEQ. Per the original data handling: Amplification of reference gene primers was used by the study to estimate nucleated cell counts. The data were produced by immunoSEQ multiplex PCR, yet TCRdb's version contains in-frame clones alone and is incomplete. V and J calls and clone size are those listed in that table; D and trimming were worked out from the DNA. The repertoire holds about 370,000 clones, with 80% to 90% as singletons.

The receptor was isolated from a woman in her 30s with COVID-19, enrolled during active disease. Sequenced sample: peripheral blood. The chain recombines TRBV4-2 with TRBJ2-2; 9 bases are a match to TRBD2. CDR3 coding DNA: TGTGCCAGCAGCCGCGGAATAGCGGGGGAGACCGGGGAGCTGTTTTTT. It specifies CASSRGIAGETGELFF.